A selection of T cell receptor beta chains follows, all from one sample in a study of shared T cell receptors in the human thymus. TCRdb's table, derived via immunoSEQ multiplex PCR, lists solely in-frame clones and lacks some. The sample has approximately 760,000 clones; approximately 85% are singletons. The data also belong to a second study, concerning human thymus T cells.

The sample was thymocytes. Every receptor here comes from a girl less than two years old with a congenital heart defect. CDR3s include the opening cysteine and the closing phenylalanine or tryptophan. D genes are given only for firm matches. The listing skips clone size in some rows; elsewhere it reads once, few, many or a size class.

cdr3_length,j_call,d_call,clone_size,v_call,cdr3_aa,cdr3_nt
14,TRBJ2-3,-,-,TRBV10-3,CAITTATSTDTQYF,TGTGCCATCACCACAGCTACTAGCACAGATACGCAGTATTTT
16,TRBJ1-4,-,-,TRBV4-1,CASSQWPPRKLEKLFF,TGCGCCAGCAGCCAATGGCCCCCTAGAAAACTGGAAAAACTGTTTTTT
18,TRBJ2-5,-,-,TRBV9,CASSVSRGSARMRETQYF,TGTGCCAGCAGCGTTAGTCGGGGATCAGCCAGGATGCGAGAGACCCAGTACTTC
16,TRBJ1-1,TRBD1,few,TRBV18,CASSPGTGVPDRVAFF,TGTGCCAGCTCACCAGGGACAGGGGTACCGGACCGGGTAGCTTTCTTT
16,TRBJ2-3,-,-,TRBV4-1,CASSQAGRARGDTQYF,TGCGCCAGCAGCCAAGCCGGCCGTGCCCGAGGAGATACGCAGTATTTT
14,TRBJ2-7,TRBD2,-,TRBV5-1,CASSFAGAAYEQYF,TGCGCCAGCAGCTTTGCGGGAGCAGCCTACGAGCAGTACTTC
14,TRBJ2-2,-,-,TRBV1,CTRSGGSWDGELFF,TGCACCCGATCAGGGGGATCTTGGGACGGGGAGCTGTTTTTT
18,TRBJ1-5,TRBD1,-,TRBV2,CASSALGQGAPSNQPQHF,TGTGCCAGCAGTGCCCTCGGACAGGGCGCCCCTAGCAATCAGCCCCAGCATTTT
17,TRBJ2-1,TRBD2,few,TRBV9,CASSSSRTSGGGDEQFF,TGTGCCAGCAGCTCATCTAGGACTAGCGGAGGTGGGGATGAGCAGTTCTTC
13,TRBJ1-1,TRBD1,-,TRBV6-6,CASSKTGVSWAFF,TGTGCCAGCAGCAAGACAGGGGTGTCTTGGGCTTTCTTT
15,TRBJ2-7,-,few,TRBV5-5,CASTPSSAGPYEQYF,TGTGCCAGCACCCCATCCTCGGCAGGCCCCTACGAGCAGTACTTC
14,TRBJ2-1,-,-,TRBV29-1,CSVASRGSYNEQFF,TGCAGCGTTGCGTCTCGCGGCTCCTACAATGAGCAGTTCTTC
17,TRBJ1-1,TRBD1,-,TRBV18,CASSLIRDREGRTEAFF,TGTGCCAGCTCACTCATTAGGGACAGGGAAGGTCGCACTGAAGCTTTCTTT
14,TRBJ1-5,-,-,TRBV27,CASGRHRADQPQHF,TGTGCCAGCGGTAGGCACAGGGCGGATCAGCCCCAGCATTTT
17,TRBJ2-1,-,-,TRBV5-1,CASSLYLCGSSYNEQFF,TGCGCCAGCAGCTTGTACCTTTGCGGGTCCTCCTACAATGAGCAGTTCTTC
14,TRBJ1-5,-,-,TRBV19,CASSYSPSYQPQHF,TGTGCCAGTAGTTACAGCCCCTCCTATCAGCCCCAGCATTTT
15,TRBJ2-3,-,once,TRBV19,CASGFGGEGTDTQYF,TGTGCCAGTGGGTTTGGCGGAGAAGGCACAGATACGCAGTATTTT
13,TRBJ2-7,TRBD1,-,TRBV13,CASSYRDRDEQYF,TGTGCCAGCAGCTACCGGGACAGGGACGAGCAGTACTTC